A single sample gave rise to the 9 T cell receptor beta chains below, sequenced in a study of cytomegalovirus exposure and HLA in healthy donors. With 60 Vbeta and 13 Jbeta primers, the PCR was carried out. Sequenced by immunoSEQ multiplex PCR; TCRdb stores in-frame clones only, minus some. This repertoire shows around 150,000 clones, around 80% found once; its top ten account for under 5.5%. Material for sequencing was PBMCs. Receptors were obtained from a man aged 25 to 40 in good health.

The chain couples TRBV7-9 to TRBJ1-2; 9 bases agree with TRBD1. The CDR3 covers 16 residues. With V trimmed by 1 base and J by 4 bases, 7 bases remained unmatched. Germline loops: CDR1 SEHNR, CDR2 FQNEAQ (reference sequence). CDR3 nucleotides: TGTGCCAGCAGCTTAGATGCGGGACAGGGCGCCTATGGCTACACCTTC. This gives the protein CASSLDAGQGAYGYTF.

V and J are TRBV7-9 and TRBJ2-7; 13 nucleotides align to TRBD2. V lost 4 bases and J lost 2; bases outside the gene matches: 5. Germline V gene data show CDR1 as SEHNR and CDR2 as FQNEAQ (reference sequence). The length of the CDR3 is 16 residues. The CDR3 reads CASSSGLAGTAYEQYF. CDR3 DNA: TGTGCCAGCAGCTCGGGACTAGCGGGAACCGCCTACGAGCAGTACTTC.

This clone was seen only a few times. The CDR3 DNA reads as TGTGCCAGCAGTGAGAAACAGGGTGGAACCCAGTACTTC. It encodes CASSEKQGGTQYF. The chain employs TRBV6-4 and TRBJ2-5; a possible D gene is TRBD1 (6 bases). Germline CDR1 reads MRHNA; CDR2 reads SNTAGT. The germline V and J ends were trimmed by 3 bases and 8 bases, with 13 bases remaining between them. CDR3 length equals 13 residues.

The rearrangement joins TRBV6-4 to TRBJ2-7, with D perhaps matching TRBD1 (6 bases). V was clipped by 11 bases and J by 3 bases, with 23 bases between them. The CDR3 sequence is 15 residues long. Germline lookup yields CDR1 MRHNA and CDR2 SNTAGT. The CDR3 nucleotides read TGTGCCGGAAGACAGATAGGGACAACAAGCTACGAGCAGTACTTC. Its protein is CAGRQIGTTSYEQYF.

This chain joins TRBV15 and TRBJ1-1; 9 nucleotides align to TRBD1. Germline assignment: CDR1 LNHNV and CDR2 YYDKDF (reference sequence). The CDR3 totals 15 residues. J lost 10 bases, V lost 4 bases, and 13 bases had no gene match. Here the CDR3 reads CATSTAGTGKLLAFF. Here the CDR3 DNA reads TGTGCCACCAGCACAGCCGGGACAGGGAAACTGCTAGCTTTCTTT. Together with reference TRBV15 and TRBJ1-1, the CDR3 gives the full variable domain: DAMVIQNPRYQVTQFGKPVTLSCSQTLNHNVMYWYQQKSSQAPKLLFHYYDKDFNNEADTPDNFQSRRPNTSFCFLDIRSPGLGDTAMYLCATSTAGTGKLLAFFGQGTRLTVV.

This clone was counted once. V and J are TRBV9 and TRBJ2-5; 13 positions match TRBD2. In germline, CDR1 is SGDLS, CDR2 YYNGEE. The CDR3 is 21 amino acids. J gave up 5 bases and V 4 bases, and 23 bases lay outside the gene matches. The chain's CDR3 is CASSKGGGGPWTSGRGETQYF. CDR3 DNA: TGTGCCAGCAGCAAAGGGGGAGGGGGACCGTGGACTAGCGGGAGAGGCGAGACCCAGTACTTC.

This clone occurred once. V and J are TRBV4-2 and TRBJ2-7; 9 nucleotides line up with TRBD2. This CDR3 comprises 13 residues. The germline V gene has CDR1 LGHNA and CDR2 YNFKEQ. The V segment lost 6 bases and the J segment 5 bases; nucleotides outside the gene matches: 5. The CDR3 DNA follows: TGTGCCAGCAGGGGACTAGCTGGAAACGAGCAGTACTTC. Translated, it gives CASRGLAGNEQYF.

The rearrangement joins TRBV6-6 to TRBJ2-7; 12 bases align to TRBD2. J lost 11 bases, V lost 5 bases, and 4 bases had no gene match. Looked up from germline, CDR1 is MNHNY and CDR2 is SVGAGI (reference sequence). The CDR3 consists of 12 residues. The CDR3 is CASSLTSGREYF. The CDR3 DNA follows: TGTGCCAGCAGTCTGACTAGCGGGAGAGAGTACTTC.

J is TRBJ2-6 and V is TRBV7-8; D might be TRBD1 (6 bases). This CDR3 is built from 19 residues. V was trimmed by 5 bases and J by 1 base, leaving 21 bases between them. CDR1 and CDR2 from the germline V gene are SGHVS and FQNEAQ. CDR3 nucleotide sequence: TGTGCCAGCAGCCAAGATCAGGGGCCCCTTCGGTCTGGGGCCAACGTCCTGACTTTC. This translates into CASSQDQGPLRSGANVLTF. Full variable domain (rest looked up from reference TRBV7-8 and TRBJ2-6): GAGVSQSPRYKVAKRGQDVALRCDPISGHVSLFWYQQALGQGPEFLTYFQNEAQLDKSGLPSDRFFAERPEGSVSTLKIQRTQQEDSAVYLCASSQDQGPLRSGANVLTFGAGSRLTVL.